This T cell receptor beta chain was identified in a study of cytomegalovirus exposure and HLA in healthy donors. The junction had 5 bases not matched to a gene; V was cut back by 1 base and J by 2 bases. The germline gives CDR1 SGHDN, CDR2 FVKESK. The CDR3 consists of 16 residues. Findings and caveats of the study: Association of 16,951 TCR beta sequences with HLA alleles was found at 0.05 false discovery rate in a later analysis. Reportedly, TCR beta sequences accurately predicted HLA-A and HLA-B alleles in most subjects. With DRB1 most and HLA-C fewest, TCR association rates differed between HLA loci in a later analysis.

Primers for the PCR totalled 60 Vbeta and 13 Jbeta. Method: immunoSEQ multiplex PCR; TCRdb's copy keeps in-frame clones and lacks some. The data hold about 140,000 clones, with approximately 72% observed a single time. In the case of this clone: The antigen remains undetermined.

The chain carries TRBV14 and TRBJ2-5, with 9 bases matching TRBD2. The origin of this receptor is a woman aged 60-70 years in good health and CMV-seronegative. Sequencing was performed on PBMCs. CDR3 bases: TGTGCCAGCAGCCAAGTCGGCGGGGGGGTACAAGAGACCCAGTACTTC. The encoded protein is CASSQVGGGVQETQYF.